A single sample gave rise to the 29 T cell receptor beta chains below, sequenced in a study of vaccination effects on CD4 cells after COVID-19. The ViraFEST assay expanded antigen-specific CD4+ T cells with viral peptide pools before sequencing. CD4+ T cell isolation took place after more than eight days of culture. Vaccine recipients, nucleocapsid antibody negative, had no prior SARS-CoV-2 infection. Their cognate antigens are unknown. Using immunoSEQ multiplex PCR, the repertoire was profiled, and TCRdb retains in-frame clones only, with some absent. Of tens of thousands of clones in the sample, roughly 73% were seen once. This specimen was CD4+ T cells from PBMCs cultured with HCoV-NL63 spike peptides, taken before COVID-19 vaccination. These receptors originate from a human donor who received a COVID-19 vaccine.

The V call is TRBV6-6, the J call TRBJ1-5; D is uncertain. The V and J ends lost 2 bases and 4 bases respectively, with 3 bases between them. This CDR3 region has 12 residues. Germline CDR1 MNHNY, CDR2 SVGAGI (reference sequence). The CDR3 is CASSYRNQPQHF. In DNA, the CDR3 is TGTGCCAGCAGTTACAGGAATCAGCCCCAGCATTTT.

CDR3 amino acids: CASSDRGDTGELFF. DNA of the CDR3: TGTGCCAGTAGCGACAGGGGGGACACCGGGGAGCTGTTTTTT. The V and J genes are TRBV19 and TRBJ2-2, with TRBD1 matching over 9 bases. V shed 6 bases and J 3 bases; nucleotides not matched to a gene: 2. The CDR3 contains 14 residues. Germline V gene lookup returns CDR1 LNHDA and CDR2 SQIVND (reference sequence).

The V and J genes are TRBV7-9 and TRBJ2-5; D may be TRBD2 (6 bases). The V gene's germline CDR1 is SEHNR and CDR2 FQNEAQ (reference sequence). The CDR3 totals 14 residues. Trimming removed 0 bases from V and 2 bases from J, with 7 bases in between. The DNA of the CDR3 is TGTGCCAGCAGCTTAGCGAGCGGGCAAGAGACCCAGTACTTC. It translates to CASSLASGQETQYF.

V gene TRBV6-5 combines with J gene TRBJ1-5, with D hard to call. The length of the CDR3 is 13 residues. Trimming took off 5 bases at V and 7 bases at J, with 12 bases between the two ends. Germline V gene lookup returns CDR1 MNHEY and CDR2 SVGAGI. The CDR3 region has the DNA TGTGCCAGCAGTCCTACGCTAGAACAGCCCCAGCATTTT. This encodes CASSPTLEQPQHF.

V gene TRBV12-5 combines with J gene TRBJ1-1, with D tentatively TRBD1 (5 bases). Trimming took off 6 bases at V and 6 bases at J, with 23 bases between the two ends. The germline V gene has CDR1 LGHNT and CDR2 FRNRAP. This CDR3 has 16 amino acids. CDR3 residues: CASGQKLGQVGAEAFF. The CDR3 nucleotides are TGTGCTAGTGGGCAAAAATTGGGGCAGGTTGGGGCTGAAGCTTTCTTT. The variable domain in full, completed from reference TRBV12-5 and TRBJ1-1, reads DARVTQTPRHKVTEMGQEVTMRCQPILGHNTVFWYRQTMMQGLELLAYFRNRAPLDDSGMPKDRFSAEMPDATLATLKIQPSEPRDSAVYFCASGQKLGQVGAEAFFGQGTRLTVV.

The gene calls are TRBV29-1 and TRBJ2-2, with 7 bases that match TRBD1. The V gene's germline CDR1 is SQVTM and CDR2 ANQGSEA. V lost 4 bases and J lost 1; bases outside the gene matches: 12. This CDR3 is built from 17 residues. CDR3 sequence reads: CSVVVKEDRMNTGELFF. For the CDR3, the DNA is TGCAGCGTTGTAGTTAAGGAGGACAGGATGAACACCGGGGAGCTGTTTTTT.

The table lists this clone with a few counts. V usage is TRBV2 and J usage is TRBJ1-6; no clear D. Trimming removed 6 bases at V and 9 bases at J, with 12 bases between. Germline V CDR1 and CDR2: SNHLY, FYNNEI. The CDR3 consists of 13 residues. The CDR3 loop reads CASSYKDGSPLHF. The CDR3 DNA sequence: TGTGCCAGCAGCTATAAGGACGGTTCACCCCTCCACTTT.

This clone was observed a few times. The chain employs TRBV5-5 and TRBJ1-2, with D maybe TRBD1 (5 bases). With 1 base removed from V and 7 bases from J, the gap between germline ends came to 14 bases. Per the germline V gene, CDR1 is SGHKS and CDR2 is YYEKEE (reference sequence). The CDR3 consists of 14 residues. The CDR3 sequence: CASSLNRGRSGYTF. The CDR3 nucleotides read TGTGCCAGCAGCTTGAACCGGGGCCGGAGTGGCTACACCTTC. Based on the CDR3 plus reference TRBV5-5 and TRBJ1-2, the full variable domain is DAGVTQSPTHLIKTRGQQVTLRCSPISGHKSVSWYQQVLGQGPQFIFQYYEKEERGRGNFPDRFSARQFPNYSSELNVNALLLGDSALYLCASSLNRGRSGYTFGSGTRLTVV.

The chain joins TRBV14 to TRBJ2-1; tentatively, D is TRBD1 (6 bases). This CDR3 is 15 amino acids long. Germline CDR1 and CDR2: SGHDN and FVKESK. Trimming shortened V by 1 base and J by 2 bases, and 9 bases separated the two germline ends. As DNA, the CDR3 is TGTGCCAGCAGCCAAGCACAGGGTCCCTACAATGAGCAGTTCTTC. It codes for CASSQAQGPYNEQFF.

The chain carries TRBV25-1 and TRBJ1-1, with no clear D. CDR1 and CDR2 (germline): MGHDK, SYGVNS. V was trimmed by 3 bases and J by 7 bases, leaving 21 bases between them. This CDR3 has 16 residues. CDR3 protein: CASSDSSRAAGSEAFF. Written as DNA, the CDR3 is TGTGCCAGCAGTGACTCCTCGCGGGCGGCCGGTAGTGAAGCTTTCTTT.

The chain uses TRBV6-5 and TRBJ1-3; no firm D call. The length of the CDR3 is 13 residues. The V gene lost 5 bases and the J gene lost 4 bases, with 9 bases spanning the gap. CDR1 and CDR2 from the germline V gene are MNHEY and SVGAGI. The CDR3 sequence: CASSRPSGNTIYF. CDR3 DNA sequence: TGTGCCAGCAGTCGACCTTCGGGAAACACCATATATTTT.

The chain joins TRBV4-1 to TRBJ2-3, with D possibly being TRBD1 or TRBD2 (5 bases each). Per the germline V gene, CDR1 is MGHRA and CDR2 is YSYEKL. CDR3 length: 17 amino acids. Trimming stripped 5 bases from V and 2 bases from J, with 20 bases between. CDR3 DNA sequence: TGCGCCAGCAGCTTCCCCAGGGAGACGGGCGCCACAGATACGCAGTATTTT. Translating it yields CASSFPRETGATDTQYF.

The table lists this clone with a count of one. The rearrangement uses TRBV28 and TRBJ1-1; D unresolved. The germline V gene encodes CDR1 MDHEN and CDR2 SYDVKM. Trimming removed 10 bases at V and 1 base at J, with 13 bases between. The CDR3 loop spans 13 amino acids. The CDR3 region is CATLKGWNTEAFF. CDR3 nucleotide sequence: TGTGCCACTTTAAAAGGTTGGAACACTGAAGCTTTCTTT.

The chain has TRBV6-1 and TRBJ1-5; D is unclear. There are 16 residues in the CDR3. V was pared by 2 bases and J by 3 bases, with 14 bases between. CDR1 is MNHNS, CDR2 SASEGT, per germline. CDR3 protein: CASSEFVGEINQPQHF. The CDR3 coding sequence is TGTGCCAGCAGTGAATTTGTAGGAGAAATCAATCAGCCCCAGCATTTT.

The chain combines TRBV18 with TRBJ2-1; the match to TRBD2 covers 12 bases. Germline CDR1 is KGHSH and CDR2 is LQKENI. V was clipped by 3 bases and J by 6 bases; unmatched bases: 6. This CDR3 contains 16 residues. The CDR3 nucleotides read TGTGCCAGCTCACCGGGGTCTAGCGGGGGGGCCAATGAGCAGTTCTTC. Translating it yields CASSPGSSGGANEQFF.

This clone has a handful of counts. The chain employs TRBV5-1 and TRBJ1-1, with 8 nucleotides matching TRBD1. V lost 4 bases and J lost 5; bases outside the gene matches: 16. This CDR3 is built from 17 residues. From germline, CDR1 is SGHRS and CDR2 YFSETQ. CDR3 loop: CASSPTNRGWRTTEAFF. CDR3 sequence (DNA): TGCGCCAGCAGCCCCACTAACAGGGGGTGGAGAACGACTGAAGCTTTCTTT. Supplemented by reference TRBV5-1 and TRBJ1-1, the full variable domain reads KAGVTQTPRYLIKTRGQQVTLSCSPISGHRSVSWYQQTPGQGLQFLFEYFSETQRNKGNFPGRFSGRQFSNSRSEMNVSTLELGDSALYLCASSPTNRGWRTTEAFFGQGTRLTVV.

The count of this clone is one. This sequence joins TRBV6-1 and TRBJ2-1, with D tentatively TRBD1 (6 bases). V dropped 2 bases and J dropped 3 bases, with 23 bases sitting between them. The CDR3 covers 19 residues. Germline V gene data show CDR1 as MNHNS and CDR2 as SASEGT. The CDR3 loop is CASSEYLFRGDTNYNEQFF. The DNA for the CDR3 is TGTGCCAGCAGTGAATATCTATTTAGAGGGGACACCAACTACAATGAGCAGTTCTTC.

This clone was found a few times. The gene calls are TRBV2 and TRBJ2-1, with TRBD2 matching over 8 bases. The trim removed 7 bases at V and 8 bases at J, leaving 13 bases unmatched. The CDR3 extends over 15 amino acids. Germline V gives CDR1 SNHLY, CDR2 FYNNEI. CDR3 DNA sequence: TGTGCCAGCACAAAATCGGGAGGGCCTTACCATGAGCAGTTCTTC. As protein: CASTKSGGPYHEQFF.

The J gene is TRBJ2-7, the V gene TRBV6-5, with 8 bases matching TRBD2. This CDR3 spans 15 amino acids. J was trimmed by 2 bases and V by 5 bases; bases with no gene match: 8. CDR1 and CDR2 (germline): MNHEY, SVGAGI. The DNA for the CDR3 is TGTGCCAGCAGTCCGCGGACTAGCACTCCCTACGAGCAGTACTTC. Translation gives CASSPRTSTPYEQYF.

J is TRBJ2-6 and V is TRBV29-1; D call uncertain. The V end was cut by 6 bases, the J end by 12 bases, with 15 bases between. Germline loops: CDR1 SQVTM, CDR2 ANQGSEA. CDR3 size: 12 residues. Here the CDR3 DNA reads TGCAGCGTCGTAGAGGTCTCCAGCGTCCTGACTTTC. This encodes CSVVEVSSVLTF.

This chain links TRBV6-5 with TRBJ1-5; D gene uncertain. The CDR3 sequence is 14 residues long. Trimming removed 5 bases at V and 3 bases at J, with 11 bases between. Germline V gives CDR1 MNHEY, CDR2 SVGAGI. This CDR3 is CASSPRENNQPQHF. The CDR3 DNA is TGTGCCAGCAGTCCTCGGGAGAACAATCAGCCCCAGCATTTT.

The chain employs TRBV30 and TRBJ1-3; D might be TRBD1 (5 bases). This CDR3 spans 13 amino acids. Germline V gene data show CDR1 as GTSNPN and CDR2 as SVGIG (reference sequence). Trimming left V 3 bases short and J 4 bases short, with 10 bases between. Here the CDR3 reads CAWRRGSGNTIYF. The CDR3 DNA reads TGTGCCTGGAGACGGGGGTCCGGAAACACCATATATTTT.

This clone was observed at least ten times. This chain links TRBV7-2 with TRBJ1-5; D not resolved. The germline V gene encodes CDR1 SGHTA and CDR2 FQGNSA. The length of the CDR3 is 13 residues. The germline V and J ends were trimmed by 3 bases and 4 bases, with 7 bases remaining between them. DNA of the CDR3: TGTGCCAGCAGCTTGGGCCTTAATCAGCCCCAGCATTTT. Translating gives CASSLGLNQPQHF.

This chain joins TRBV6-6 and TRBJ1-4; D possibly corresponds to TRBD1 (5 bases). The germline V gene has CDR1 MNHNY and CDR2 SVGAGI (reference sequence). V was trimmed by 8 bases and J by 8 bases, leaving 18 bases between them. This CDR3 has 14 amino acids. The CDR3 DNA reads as TGTGCCAGCCTAAAAGGGGCGATGAGCGAAAAACTGTTTTTT. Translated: CASLKGAMSEKLFF.

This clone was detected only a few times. The CDR3 loop is CASSRGTTQPQHF. The CDR3 DNA sequence: TGTGCCAGCAGCAGAGGGACGACTCAGCCCCAGCATTTT. The chain has TRBV7-2 and TRBJ1-5; possibly TRBD1 for D (5 bases). V was cut by 5 bases and J by 6 bases, with 11 bases left in between. Per germline, CDR1 SGHTA and CDR2 FQGNSA. The CDR3 runs 13 residues.

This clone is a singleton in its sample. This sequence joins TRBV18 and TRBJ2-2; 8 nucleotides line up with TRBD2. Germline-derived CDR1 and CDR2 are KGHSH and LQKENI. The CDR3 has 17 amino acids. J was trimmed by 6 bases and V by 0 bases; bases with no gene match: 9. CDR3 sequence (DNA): TGTGCCAGCTCACCACCGGGAGCGGGAGCGGGCGCCGGGGAGCTGTTTTTT. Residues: CASSPPGAGAGAGELFF. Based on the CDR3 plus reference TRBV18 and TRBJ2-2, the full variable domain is NAGVMQNPRHLVRRRGQEARLRCSPMKGHSHVYWYRQLPEEGLKFMVYLQKENIIDESGMPKERFSAEFPKEGPSILRIQQVVRGDSAAYFCASSPPGAGAGAGELFFGEGSRLTVL.

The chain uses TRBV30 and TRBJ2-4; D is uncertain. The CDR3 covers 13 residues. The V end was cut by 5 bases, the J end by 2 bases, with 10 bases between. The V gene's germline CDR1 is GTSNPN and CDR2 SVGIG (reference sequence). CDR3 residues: CAWEPGSKNIQYF. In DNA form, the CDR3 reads TGTGCCTGGGAGCCTGGATCCAAAAACATTCAGTACTTC.

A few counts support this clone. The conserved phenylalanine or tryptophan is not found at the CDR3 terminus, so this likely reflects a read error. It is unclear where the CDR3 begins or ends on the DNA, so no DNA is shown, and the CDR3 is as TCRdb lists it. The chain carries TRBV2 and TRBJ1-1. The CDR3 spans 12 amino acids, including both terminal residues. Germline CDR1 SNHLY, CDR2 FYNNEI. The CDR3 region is CASSVYGYQVSV.

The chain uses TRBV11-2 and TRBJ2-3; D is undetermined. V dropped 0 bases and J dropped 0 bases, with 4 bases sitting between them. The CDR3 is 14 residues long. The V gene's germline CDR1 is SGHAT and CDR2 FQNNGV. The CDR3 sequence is CASSLEASTDTQYF. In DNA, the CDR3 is TGTGCCAGCAGCTTAGAAGCTAGCACAGATACGCAGTATTTT.